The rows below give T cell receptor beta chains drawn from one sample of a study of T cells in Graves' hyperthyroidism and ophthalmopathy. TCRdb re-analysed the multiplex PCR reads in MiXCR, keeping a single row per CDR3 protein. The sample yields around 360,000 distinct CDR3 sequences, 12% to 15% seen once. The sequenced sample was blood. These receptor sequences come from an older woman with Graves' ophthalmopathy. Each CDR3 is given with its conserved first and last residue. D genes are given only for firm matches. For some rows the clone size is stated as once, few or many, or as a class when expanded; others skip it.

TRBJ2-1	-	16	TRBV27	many	CASSLYGHREWDEQFF	TGTGCCAGCAGCCTGTACGGACACAGGGAATGGGATGAGCAGTTCTTC
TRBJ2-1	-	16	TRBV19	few	CASSIEGTSSYNEQFF	TGTGCCAGTAGTATAGAAGGTACGAGCTCCTACAATGAGCAGTTCTTC
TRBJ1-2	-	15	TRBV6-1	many	CASSPRGAANYGYTF	TGTGCCAGCAGCCCACGGGGGGCAGCTAACTATGGCTACACCTTC
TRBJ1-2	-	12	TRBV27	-	CASSFEGWGYTF	TGTGCCAGCAGTTTTGAGGGTTGGGGCTACACCTTC
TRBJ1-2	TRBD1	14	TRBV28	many	CASSLGQGAGGYTF	TGTGCCAGCAGTTTGGGACAGGGGGCAGGTGGCTACACCTTC
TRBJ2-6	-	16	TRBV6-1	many	CASNSRGTSGANVLTF	TGTGCCAGCAACTCCCGCGGGACCTCTGGGGCCAACGTCCTGACTTTC
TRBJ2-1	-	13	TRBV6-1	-	CASSMRGYNEQFF	TGTGCCAGCAGTATGAGGGGGTACAATGAGCAGTTCTTC
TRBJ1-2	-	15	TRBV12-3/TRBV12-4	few	CASSLNSEGPYGYTF	TGTGCCAGCAGTTTAAATTCGGAGGGTCCCTATGGCTACACCTTC
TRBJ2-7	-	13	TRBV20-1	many	CSAPPGGLHEQYF	TGCAGTGCACCCCCTGGGGGGCTCCACGAGCAGTACTTC
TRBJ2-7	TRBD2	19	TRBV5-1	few	CASSLTLTSGSPQYYEQYF	TGCGCCAGCAGCTTGACATTGACTAGCGGGAGCCCTCAATACTACGAGCAGTACTTC
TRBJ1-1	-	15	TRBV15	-	CATSRDIQGIAEAFF	TGTGCCACCAGCAGAGATATCCAGGGTATCGCTGAAGCTTTCTTT
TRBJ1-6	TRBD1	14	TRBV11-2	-	CASSPGQAGSPLHF	TGTGCCAGCAGCCCGGGACAGGCAGGCTCACCCCTCCACTTT
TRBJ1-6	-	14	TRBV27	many	CASSLKGSNSPLHF	TGTGCCAGCAGTTTAAAGGGGTCGAATTCACCCCTCCACTTT
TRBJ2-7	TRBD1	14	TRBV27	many	CASSLRRQGYEQYF	TGTGCCAGCAGTTTAAGGAGACAGGGGTACGAGCAGTACTTC
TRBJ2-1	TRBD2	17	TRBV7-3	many	CASSLISGGWGRNEQFF	TGTGCCAGCAGCTTAATTAGCGGGGGGTGGGGTAGGAATGAGCAGTTCTTC
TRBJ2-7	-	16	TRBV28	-	CASRTAGGDTNYEQYF	TGTGCCAGCAGGACGGCGGGCGGGGATACCAACTACGAGCAGTACTTC
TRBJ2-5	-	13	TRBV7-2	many	CASSRREGETQYF	TGTGCCAGCAGCCGAAGGGAAGGGGAGACCCAGTACTTC
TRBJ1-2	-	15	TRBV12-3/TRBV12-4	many	CASSLDAGHDYGYTF	TGTGCCAGCAGTTTAGACGCCGGACACGACTATGGCTACACCTTC
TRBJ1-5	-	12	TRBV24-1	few	CAIGEAGQPQHF	TGTGCCATTGGGGAGGCGGGTCAGCCCCAGCATTTT
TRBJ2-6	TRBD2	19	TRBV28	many	CASSLSPGLFSSGANVLTF	TGTGCCAGCAGTTTATCGCCGGGACTATTTAGCTCTGGGGCCAACGTCCTGACTTTC
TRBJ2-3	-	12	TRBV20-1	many	CSARDTTDTQYF	TGCAGTGCTAGAGATACCACAGATACGCAGTATTTT
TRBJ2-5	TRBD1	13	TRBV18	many	CASSSTGDETQYF	TGTGCCAGCTCATCAACAGGGGACGAGACCCAGTACTTC
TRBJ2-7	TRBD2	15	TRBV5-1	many	CASSSQLAGQYEQYF	TGCGCCAGCAGCAGCCAGCTAGCGGGTCAATACGAGCAGTACTTC
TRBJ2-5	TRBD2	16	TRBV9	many	CASSVAGLAGQETQYF	TGTGCCAGCAGCGTAGCTGGACTAGCGGGGCAAGAGACCCAGTACTTC
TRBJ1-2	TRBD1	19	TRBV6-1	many	CASTFPTSTDRAPYYGYTF	TGTGCCAGCACCTTTCCAACCAGCACCGACAGGGCCCCGTACTATGGCTACACCTTC
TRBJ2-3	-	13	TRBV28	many	CASRLPGSDTQYF	TGTGCCAGCAGGTTGCCGGGGTCAGATACGCAGTATTTT
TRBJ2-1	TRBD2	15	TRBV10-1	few	CASSKRTSGINEQFF	TGCGCCAGCAGTAAACGGACTAGCGGGATTAATGAGCAGTTCTTC
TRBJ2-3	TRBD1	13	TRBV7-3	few	CASSPAGQGTQYF	TGTGCCAGCAGCCCCGCGGGACAGGGAACGCAGTATTTT
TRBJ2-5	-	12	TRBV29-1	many	CSATTGVETQYF	TGCAGCGCCACAACAGGAGTAGAGACCCAGTACTTC
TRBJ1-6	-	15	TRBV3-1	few	CASSPASLSNSPLHF	TGTGCCAGCAGCCCTGCGAGCTTATCCAATTCACCCCTCCACTTT
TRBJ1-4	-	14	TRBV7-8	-	CASSPDWGDEKLFF	TGTGCCAGCAGCCCCGATTGGGGAGATGAAAAACTGTTTTTT
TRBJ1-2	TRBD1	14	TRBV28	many	CASTFRTGTYGYTF	TGTGCCAGCACGTTCAGGACAGGCACCTATGGCTACACCTTC
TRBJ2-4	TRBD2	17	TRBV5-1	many	CASSPTRGTSGSYIQYF	TGCGCCAGCAGCCCTACCAGGGGGACTAGCGGGAGTTACATTCAGTACTTC
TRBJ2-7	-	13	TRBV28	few	CASSFSVPYEQYF	TGTGCCAGCAGTTTCAGTGTTCCCTACGAGCAGTACTTC
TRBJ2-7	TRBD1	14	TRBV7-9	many	CASNAGTGAYEQYF	TGTGCCAGCAACGCCGGGACAGGGGCCTACGAGCAGTACTTC
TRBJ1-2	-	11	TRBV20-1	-	CSARGYYGYTF	TGCAGTGCTAGGGGGTACTATGGCTACACCTTC
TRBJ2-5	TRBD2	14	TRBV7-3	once	CASSPGLAVEAQYF	TGTGCCAGCAGCCCGGGACTAGCGGTGGAGGCCCAGTACTTC
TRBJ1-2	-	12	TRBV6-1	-	CASTLSIYGYTF	TGTGCCAGCACTCTAAGCATCTATGGCTACACCTTC
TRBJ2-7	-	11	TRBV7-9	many	CASSGTYEQYF	TGTGCCAGCAGCGGGACGTACGAGCAGTACTTC
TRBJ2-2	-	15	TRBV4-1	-	CASKGEDRETGELFF	TGCGCCAGCAAGGGTGAGGACAGAGAAACCGGGGAGCTGTTTTTT
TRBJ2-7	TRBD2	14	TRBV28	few	CASSTSAGGRGQYF	TGTGCCAGCAGTACCTCCGCGGGGGGAAGGGGGCAGTACTTC
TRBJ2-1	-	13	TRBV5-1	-	CASADPSYNEQFF	TGCGCCAGTGCGGACCCCTCCTACAATGAGCAGTTCTTC